This T cell receptor (beta chain) appears in the sequencing data of a study of blood T cell repertoires in COVID-19. Across the whole study: The origin of the acute and convalescent COVID-19 samples was the United States, Italy and Spain.

The CDR3 is 16 amino acids. Germline V gives CDR1 SGHTA, CDR2 FQGNSA. Trimming removed 1 base from V and 8 bases from J, with 15 bases in between. How the authors handled the data: Reference gene primer amplification in the assay estimated nucleated cell counts. TCRdb's table, derived via immunoSEQ multiplex PCR, lists solely in-frame clones and lacks some. V and J calls and clone size are copied from that table; D and trimming were computed from the DNA. The sample lists some 87,000 clones; 65% to 85% were seen once. Source material: peripheral blood. The sequence was collected from an elderly man with active or convalescent COVID-19. This sequence joins TRBV7-2 and TRBJ1-6, with D possibly TRBD1 on 5 matching bases. Here the CDR3 reads CASSLEENRKDSPLHF. For the CDR3, the DNA is TGTGCCAGCAGCTTAGAAGAGAACAGGAAGGATTCACCCCTCCACTTT.